This TCR beta chain originates from a study of T-cell reconstitution after alpha-beta-depleted transplantation in children. V was pared by 3 bases and J by 4 bases, with 17 bases between. CDR3 size: 16 residues. Unique molecular identifiers were incorporated when the TCRbeta library was constructed. MiXCR was run by TCRdb on the PCR reads, yielding one entry per CDR3 protein. This sample has hundreds of thousands of distinct CDR3 sequences, with 15% to 20% found just once. This clonotype was seen a few times. The receptor was isolated from a human donor who donated a stem cell graft to a child with acute myeloid leukemia. V is TRBV12-3 or TRBV12-4 and J is TRBJ2-3; D is possibly TRBD1 (8 bases). The sample consisted of PBMCs from the stem cell graft donor, taken from the stem cell graft. The CDR3 region has the DNA TGTGCCAGCAGTTTTCAGACAGGGGAGGGTTCAGATACGCAGTATTTT. This encodes CASSFQTGEGSDTQYF.